The entry below describes one T cell receptor beta chain. In this sample, this clonotype turned up a few times. The clone's antigen remains unknown. The input lacks base qualities; no much larger clone sits a single base away. The TCR beta CDR3 regions were amplified from the RNA transcripts. The first round of RT-PCR for the TCR CDR3 was performed with the HTBI primer set and the Qiagen OneStep RT-PCR kit. Libraries were constructed in a second round of multiplex PCR, after which size selection and purification were carried out. Libraries were sequenced paired-end with 100 bp reads on an Illumina HiSeq2000. Regarding the original processing steps: SOAPnuke was used to process the raw data, removing reads that contained adapters or uncalled bases, had a mean Phred below 15, or lacked an exact match to the constant primer or identifier. COPE v1.2.5 was used to merge the high-quality paired reads, and each unique nucleotide sequence was defined as a clonotype. MiTCR v1.1 was used to align the clonotypes against IMGT TRBV, TRBD and TRBJ reference segments. The analysis was restricted to V-J combinations with a frequency above 0.0001, which together covered about 99% of the repertoires. A TCS score was defined as the ratio between F50 (clonal expansion) and ExV (chaos), using BLOSUM62-based TCRdist between CDR3 peptides within each V-J. Welch's t-statistics and random forest reduced 514 V-J features to around 14, which were used in a naive Bayes classifier (R e1071). TCRdb reran the public reads through fastp at Q25 and MiXCR, keeping productive beta chains. Each record represents a unique CDR3 protein, reported with the most common genes and DNA among its rows. The authors' filters were not applied to this entry. This sample lists about 200,000 distinct CDR3 sequences; more than 15% were detected once. The top ten hold 50% of the sample.

Stable Graves' hyperthyroidism was defined as the absence of progression to ophthalmopathy over 18 months of follow-up. Hyperthyroidism patients were newly diagnosed, had a disease duration of under 2 months, and were aged 18 to 65 years. Exclusion was applied to patients with uncontrolled infections, other autoimmune diseases, pregnancy or lactation. Diagnoses were based on clinical symptoms, serum thyroxine and TRAb, thyroid ultrasound and orbital computed tomography. Ficoll-Paque density gradient centrifugation was used to isolate PBMCs from around 10 ml of fresh peripheral blood. Trizol reagent was used to extract total RNA, and RNA quality was then checked on an Agilent 2100 Bioanalyzer. This entry comes from a study of T cells in Graves' hyperthyroidism and ophthalmopathy (dated by TCRdb to about 2019). Background for the entire study: Peripheral blood was collected at initial diagnosis, before any treatment. To identify distinguishing TCR V-J signatures, a discovery cohort of around 100 patients was used, comprising 43 with Graves' ophthalmopathy and 57 with stable Graves' hyperthyroidism. In addition, the study compared T-cell repertoires in thyroid tissue and in blood from several Graves' hyperthyroidism patients. The paper describes TCR Vbeta CDR3 sequencing of some 130 peripheral blood samples, made up of roughly 40 ophthalmopathy patients, some 80 hyperthyroidism patients and 17 progressor patients. Whether ophthalmopathy could be predicted prospectively was tested in an independent validation cohort made up of roughly 20 hyperthyroidism patients plus 17 patients who later progressed to ophthalmopathy. The approximately 100 discovery patients were divided at random into training and test sets in a 7:3 ratio. Once sampling was done, hyperthyroidism patients were given methimazole at a starting dose of 30 mg daily, whereas ophthalmopathy patients were given high-dose intravenous methylprednisolone.

CDR1 and CDR2, per the germline V gene, are SGHRS and YFSETQ. Reading from cysteine to phenylalanine, the CDR3 counts 16 amino acids. The kept DNA is CDR3 alone, 48 bases in frame from the first base. V lost 0 bases and J lost 4 bases, and the count of bases not matched to a germline gene is 6. Here is what the overall study found, with its caveats: No statistical method was used to fix the sample size in advance, and group allocation was not hidden from the investigators. Most expanded thyroid clonotypes (frequency above 0.001) were also detected in blood, a finding suggesting that blood repertoires may reflect thyroid immune responses. In validation, the model predicted progression to ophthalmopathy with approximately 71% sensitivity and around 72% specificity, a median of 6.5 months before onset. Ophthalmopathy was separated from stable hyperthyroidism by a 13 V-J signature model, with just over 85% sensitivity and just over 81% specificity obtained in cross-validation and 80%/75% obtained in testing.

The clonotype originates from a man aged 50 to 60 with Graves' hyperthyroidism. The material sequenced was blood. The rearrangement joined TRBV5-1 to TRBJ2-1, and TRBD2 matches 8 of the central bases. DNA sequence: TGCGCCAGCAGCTTGGAGGCTAGCGGGTCTTACAATGAGCAGTTCTTC. Translated, this is CASSLEASGSYNEQFF.